The rows below give T cell receptor beta chains drawn from one sample of a study of cytomegalovirus exposure and HLA in healthy donors. Libraries were prepared by immunoSEQ multiplex PCR; TCRdb keeps only in-frame clonotypes and omits some of them. The table includes about 130,000 clones, under 90% detected once. The sample consisted of PBMCs. The source is a woman aged 35 to 49 in good health and CMV-seropositive. Both conserved end residues are part of each CDR3. D genes are given only for firm matches. Expanded clones are given a class, and other clones once, few, many or no size at all.

TRBJ2-1 TRBD2 - TRBV30 CAWSVSSGSYNEQFF TGTGCCTGGAGTGTCAGTAGCGGGTCTTACAATGAGCAGTTCTTC
TRBJ2-7 - - TRBV28 CASSLGRDYEQYF TGTGCCAGCAGTCTTGGGCGGGACTACGAGCAGTACTTC
TRBJ2-1 TRBD1 - TRBV19 CASTVTGTAYNEQFF TGTGCCAGTACCGTGACCGGGACAGCCTACAATGAGCAGTTCTTC
TRBJ2-6 - - TRBV7-2 CASSRQGSGANVLTF TGTGCCAGCAGCCGGCAGGGCTCTGGGGCCAACGTCCTGACTTTC
TRBJ1-1 - - TRBV7-6 CASSEGALLEAFF TGTGCCAGCAGCGAAGGGGCTCTTTTGGAAGCTTTCTTT
TRBJ1-2 - - TRBV19 CASSDYLMDRDGYTF TGTGCCAGTAGTGACTACTTGATGGACAGAGATGGCTACACCTTC
TRBJ2-2 - - TRBV2 CASSVYRGSEGTGELFF TGTGCCAGCAGTGTCTATCGGGGGAGCGAGGGCACCGGGGAGCTGTTTTTT
TRBJ2-2 TRBD2 - TRBV5-4 CASSEKGLAGVTGELFF TGTGCCAGCAGCGAGAAAGGACTAGCGGGAGTCACCGGGGAGCTGTTTTTT
TRBJ2-7 - - TRBV27 CASSLSVGVYEQYF TGTGCCAGCAGTTTATCTGTGGGAGTCTACGAGCAGTACTTC
TRBJ2-1 - - TRBV6-5 CASGRTASYNEQFF TGTGCCAGCGGCAGGACAGCCTCCTACAATGAGCAGTTCTTC
TRBJ1-2 TRBD1 - TRBV6-5 CASSRTGQGSSGYTF TGTGCCAGCAGTCGAACCGGACAGGGAAGTTCTGGCTACACCTTC
TRBJ2-1 TRBD2 once TRBV9 CASSVWGRAESDEQFF TGTGCCAGCAGCGTGTGGGGGAGGGCCGAGAGCGATGAGCAGTTCTTC
TRBJ2-1 - - TRBV5-1 CASSLLLAGDNEQFF TGCGCCAGCAGCTTGTTGCTAGCCGGGGACAATGAGCAGTTCTTC
TRBJ1-1 TRBD1 few TRBV6-5 CASELTGGTEAFF TGTGCCAGCGAACTTACAGGGGGAACTGAAGCTTTCTTT
TRBJ2-1 - few TRBV2 CASSEATLSYNEQFF TGTGCCAGCAGTGAGGCGACACTCTCCTACAATGAGCAGTTCTTC
TRBJ2-3 - - TRBV7-8 CASSLAGDSTDTQYF TGTGCCAGCAGCTTAGCCGGAGACTCCACAGATACGCAGTATTTT
TRBJ1-1 TRBD1 - TRBV19 CASSMVTGGLNTEAFF TGTGCCAGTAGTATGGTTACAGGGGGCTTGAACACTGAAGCTTTCTTT
TRBJ1-3 - - TRBV2 CASISQGSGNTIYF TGTGCCAGCATTTCACAGGGTTCTGGAAACACCATATATTTT
TRBJ2-2 - - TRBV6-1 CASTRGSNTGELFF TGTGCCAGCACCCGGGGTTCGAACACCGGGGAGCTGTTTTTT
TRBJ1-1 TRBD1 - TRBV5-1 CASSPMTGSNTEAFF TGCGCCAGCAGCCCAATGACAGGGTCCAACACTGAAGCTTTCTTT
TRBJ1-1 - once TRBV19 CASSIGGLTEAFF TGTGCCAGTAGTATTGGGGGACTGACTGAAGCTTTCTTT
TRBJ1-5 - - TRBV6-5 CASSYSSRGNQPQHF TGTGCCAGCAGTTACTCGAGCCGGGGAAATCAGCCCCAGCATTTT
TRBJ2-1 - - TRBV28 CASSFGLHEQFF TGTGCCAGCAGTTTCGGGTTGCATGAGCAGTTCTTC
TRBJ2-1 TRBD1 - TRBV6-5 CASRVSRGQYNEQFF TGTGCCAGCAGAGTCAGTCGGGGACAGTACAATGAGCAGTTCTTC
TRBJ1-2 - - TRBV5-1 CASSLEGVTVLSPLNYGYTF TGCGCCAGCAGCTTGGAGGGGGTAACAGTCTTATCCCCTCTTAACTATGGCTACACCTTC
TRBJ2-5 - - TRBV9 CASSAHTDEAEQETQYF TGTGCCAGCAGCGCCCATACAGATGAAGCGGAACAAGAGACCCAGTACTTC
TRBJ2-7 - - TRBV28 CASSRREQYF TGTGCCAGCAGTCGGAGGGAGCAGTACTTC
TRBJ1-3 - - TRBV21-1 CASSNKYDGGSGNTIYF TGTGCCAGCAGCAATAAATATGACGGGGGGTCTGGAAACACCATATATTTT
TRBJ2-1 TRBD1 - TRBV4-3 CASSRQGTELNEQFF TGCGCCAGCAGCCGCCAAGGGACAGAACTCAATGAGCAGTTCTTC
TRBJ1-1 - - TRBV10-1 CASSVSGNTEAFF TGCGCCAGCAGTGTCTCGGGGAACACTGAAGCTTTCTTT
TRBJ1-1 - - TRBV10-1 CASSDSGGDTEAFF TGCGCCAGCAGTGACTCGGGGGGGGACACTGAAGCTTTCTTT
TRBJ1-1 TRBD1 - TRBV19 CASSTTGAEAFF TGTGCCAGTAGTACCACAGGGGCTGAAGCTTTCTTT
TRBJ1-2 - - TRBV29-1 CRLPYFLRRANPGDYGYTF TGCAGGCTTCCCTACTTTCTACGGAGGGCAAACCCGGGGGACTATGGCTACACCTTC
TRBJ1-2 - - TRBV4-1 CASSSGSGGYTF TGCGCCAGCAGCTCGGGGTCGGGGGGCTACACCTTC
TRBJ2-3 TRBD2 - TRBV19 CASSGLAGGGTDTQYF TGTGCCAGTAGTGGGCTAGCGGGAGGAGGCACAGATACGCAGTATTTT
TRBJ1-5 - - TRBV7-2 CASSARGGSNQPQHF TGTGCCAGCAGCGCCAGGGGTGGAAGCAATCAGCCCCAGCATTTT
TRBJ2-2 TRBD1 - TRBV19 CASTKGQGRAGELFF TGTGCCAGTACCAAGGGACAGGGGCGGGCCGGGGAGCTGTTTTTT
TRBJ2-5 TRBD2 - TRBV27 CASSIPGLQETQYF TGTGCCAGCAGTATACCGGGACTACAAGAGACCCAGTACTTC
TRBJ2-7 - - TRBV6-5 CASSYSGSAYEQYF TGTGCCAGCAGTTACTCGGGTAGCGCCTACGAGCAGTACTTC
TRBJ1-1 - - TRBV6-5 CASSYSPQNTEAFF TGTGCCAGCAGTTACTCCCCCCAGAACACTGAAGCTTTCTTT
TRBJ1-1 - - TRBV19 CASSIPEQANTEAFF TGTGCCAGTAGTATTCCGGAACAGGCGAACACTGAAGCTTTCTTT
TRBJ2-7 TRBD1 - TRBV5-6 CASRTGTGGVSEQYF TGTGCCAGCAGGACCGGGACAGGGGGCGTGTCCGAGCAGTACTTC
TRBJ2-1 - - TRBV4-3 CASSQVGAASYNEQFF TGCGCCAGCAGCCAAGTGGGGGCGGCTTCCTACAATGAGCAGTTCTTC
TRBJ2-7 TRBD2 - TRBV4-1 CASSQAFSGGTYEQYF TGCGCCAGCAGCCAAGCCTTTAGCGGGGGTACCTACGAGCAGTACTTC
TRBJ2-3 - - TRBV4-2 CASSQVLADLTDTQYF TGTGCCAGCAGCCAAGTGTTAGCGGATCTCACAGATACGCAGTATTTT
TRBJ2-5 - - TRBV2 CASSEYLGAETQYF TGTGCCAGCAGTGAATATCTAGGAGCAGAGACCCAGTACTTC
TRBJ1-1 - few TRBV7-3 CASSLNSRGAGNTEAFF TGTGCCAGCAGCTTAAATTCCAGGGGCGCAGGGAACACTGAAGCTTTCTTT